This T cell receptor beta chain was identified during a study of cytomegalovirus exposure and HLA in healthy donors (TCRdb year 2017). In terms of the full investigation: An earlier analysis of several hundred of the donors reported more than 250 Gb of sequence data and approximately 110 million unique TCR beta sequences from roughly 180 million T cells. The study aimed to test whether signatures of past pathogen exposure could be identified by cataloging public T cell receptors. Every repertoire in the discovery cohort had been generated on one and the same sequencing platform. A later genetic analysis took genome-wide SNP genotypes for about 55% of the roughly 670 donors and used that subset as a discovery cohort. To predict cytomegalovirus infection status, the study combined high-throughput TCR immunosequencing, statistical association of individual TCRs with disease status, and machine learning. Rather than using new phenotypic data, the later analysis identified candidate immune exposures from TCR beta sequences and from how often those sequences occurred across donors. About 5 DR-DQ haplotypes were handled as single units for association and clustering, since linkage in the cohort was strong. Using immunosequencing, the study profiled T cell repertoires from around 670 subjects and related those repertoires to cytomegalovirus serostatus. Among some 400 genotyped donors of the cohort, an average of around 220,000 unique TCR beta nucleotide sequences was sequenced per donor, of which roughly 18% were non-productive. Along with the roughly 610-subject first cohort, a separate validation cohort of some 130 different subjects was used. The number of donors typed differed by locus, with roughly 629-640 for A, B, C, DRB1 and DQB1, around 560 for DQA1, approximately 580 for DPA1, and 400 to 490 for DPB1. The genetic ancestry cluster associated with self-reported Caucasian donors included 81% of the roughly 390 genotyped donors. A later analysis re-examined previously published TCR beta repertoires from 500 to 700 donors and added high-resolution HLA genotyping to investigate patterns of TCR occurrence. Donor age, sex, ethnicity and CMV serostatus were compiled alongside the repertoire data. Roughly 300 gigabases of sequencing data and approximately 85 million unique TCR sequences were included in an early release covering several hundred HLA-typed donors. To decide whether each TCR beta V gene segment behaved as functional or pseudogenic, an earlier analysis of several hundred of the donors relied on high-throughput TCR beta sequencing. HLA typing covered class I and class II loci at four-digit resolution. Study-level results and caveats: This cohort had only TCR beta chains sequenced, and the lack of alpha or paired-chain data limited which features could be detected. The study gave a list of 150 to 200 TCR beta chains associated with cytomegalovirus. Because HLA typing was unavailable for some donors at each locus, only the typed subset was used in association tests. According to a later analysis, most CMV-associated TCR beta chains appeared to be HLA-restricted, and the HLA associations seemed to be driven largely by CMV exposure. Sequencing depth was assumed to be roughly uniform across donors in the presence/absence analyses, though that assumption may not hold. In a later genetic analysis, a missense DCLRE1C variant was associated with V-gene and J-gene trimming of TCR beta chains, and the association was replicated in an independent cohort. According to a later analysis, TCR association rates differed among HLA loci, with DRB1 alleles showing the most associated TCRs and HLA-C alleles showing the fewest. In a later analysis, several top co-occurrence clusters were reported to appear linked to parvovirus B19, influenza, CMV and Epstein-Barr virus. Some 16 rarely observed V segments, including chromosome 9 orphons, were excluded from the earlier analysis of a few hundred of the donors because counts were too low. A cluster of highly shared sequence variants was judged likely to be a technical artifact of the sequencing pipeline. A later analysis found that HLA-associated TCR beta chains were more clonally expanded and had lower generation probabilities than equally common non-associated chains. Assigning TCR associations to individual alleles was difficult when HLA alleles, especially DR and DQ, strongly co-occurred. A few of the identified cytomegalovirus-associated TCR beta chains were confirmed in vitro to be specific for cytomegalovirus antigens. Linkage disequilibrium might explain the correlated functional status among segregating V segments, but an unknown experimental factor could not be ruled out. Across donors, most TCR sequences were observed very rarely, whereas some public TCRs were present in many individuals. The 87-base-pair reads could not distinguish some IMGT-functional V segments, including TRBV6-2 and TRBV6-3, so those segments were excluded. CMV serostatus was the only immune exposure information available for the cohort. A further reported finding was that TCR beta sequences accurately predicted the HLA-A and HLA-B alleles for most subjects in the first cohort. A later genetic analysis reported fewer N-insertions in productive TCRs among donors in an Asian-associated ancestry cluster than the roughly 620-donor mean. In an earlier analysis of 587 of the donors, most TCR beta V segments appeared in productive rearrangements about 87% or about 30% of the time, broadly matching IMGT annotations. A later analysis associated 16,951 TCR beta sequences with specific HLA alleles at a false discovery rate of 0.05. The authors suggested that the approach could potentially be generalized to other disease states and immunological phenotypes. In both the original and validation cohorts, the classifier was reported to diagnose cytomegalovirus status with high specificity and sensitivity.

V gives up 6 bases and J gives up 8 bases, and the segment between their germline ends measures 10 bases. Via the germline V gene, CDR1 is MDHEN and CDR2 SYDVKM. The CDR3 starts with the cysteine, ends with the phenylalanine, and has 12 residues. The DNA shown is the 36-base CDR3, in frame from base 1. With respect to this clone: What this receptor recognizes is not known. Base qualities are not at hand, and no much larger clone is one base apart.

Libraries were prepared through the immunoSEQ multiplex PCR assay. For the multiplex PCR, a mixture combining 60 forward primers for TCR Vbeta segments and 13 reverse primers for TCR Jbeta segments was used. The CDR3 region of rearranged TCR beta genes was amplified from genomic DNA by a multiplex PCR assay. The Illumina HiSeq System was used to sequence the amplified TCR beta libraries as 87-base-pair reads. From the authors' description of their analysis: A later analysis tallied 70 million to 100 million unique TCR beta chains across the 666 repertoires, and about 10 million of those chains were shared by two or more donors. Raw reads were error-corrected and collapsed into unique sequences by a nearest-neighbor algorithm in which closely related sequences were merged to remove PCR and sequencing errors. Alignment of CDR3 sequences to IMGT reference sequences was used to assign V, D and J gene segments. Each retained sequence needed at least a six-nucleotide match to both a V gene segment and a J gene segment. Rearrangements were called productive when the CDR3 lacked stop codons and stayed in frame with V and J; all others were non-productive. Following IMGT convention, CDR3 was defined as the stretch from the second conserved V-encoded cysteine up to the conserved J-encoded phenylalanine. In an earlier analysis of just under 600 of the donors, sequences lacking an unambiguous match to a single V gene segment were excluded. An earlier analysis of 587 of the donors called V segments functional above 56.7% productive rearrangements and segregating when the between-donor standard deviation exceeded 5%. A statistical classification framework was built to diagnose cytomegalovirus status from the catalog of TCR beta chain sequences. A later analysis assigned V and J genes by comparing TCR nucleotide sequences with IMGT/GENE-DB human TR gene sequences. A later analysis assigned CDR3 sequences and most-parsimonious VDJ recombination scenarios with the TCRdist pipeline. In a later analysis, each TCR beta chain was defined by its CDR3 amino acid sequence together with its V-gene family, and reads lacking a unique V-gene family were excluded. To address suspected cross-contamination and a sequencing artifact, a later analysis removed a few hundred highly shared, low-generation-probability nucleotide sequences. In a later analysis, a clonal expansion index for each public chain was calculated from normalized within-repertoire ranks of inferred template counts. A later analysis computed generation probabilities with a VDJ recombination model fitted to out-of-frame rearrangements, and checked the results against IGoR. Hypergeometric tests were used in a later analysis to score TCR-TCR, TCR-HLA and TCR-CMV co-occurrence, with a repertoire-size bias correction applied to the TCR pairs. False discovery rates were estimated in a later analysis by permuting HLA or CMV assignments 20 times. In a later analysis, co-occurring TCRs were grouped using DBSCAN, with TCRdist sequence similarity added in when clustering inside HLA-allele-positive subsets. For co-occurrence clustering, repertoires with fewer than 30,000 or more than 120,000 public chains were excluded, along with about five repertoires with anomalous nucleotide sharing. The source is immuneACCESS, and TCRdb retained only in-frame sequences with V and J called. Part of the clones is not carried over; for the studies checked, unresolved V genes explain less than half of this, and the remainder is unexplained. Clone size and V and J calls were adopted from that table, with D and trimming inferred from the DNA. This sample holds around 150,000 clones; roughly 83% were observed only once. The ten top clones hold less than 2% of the sample.

In total, approximately 700 healthy bone marrow donors made up the cohort. At the time of sampling, all cohort members were nominally healthy, though unrecorded immune exposures were likely present. The donor tested CMV seronegative, placing the donor among the 300 to 450 seronegative members of the cohort. Every donor gave a peripheral blood sample, and the peripheral blood mononuclear cells from that sample were used for TCR beta sequencing. Genomic DNA extraction from the blood cell samples was performed with the Qiagen DNeasy Blood Extraction Kit. The V gene is TRBV28 and the J gene is TRBJ1-4; perhaps TRBD1 is the D gene, with 5 bases matching. The sequence was obtained from a man in his forties in good health and CMV-seronegative. Specimen: PBMCs. The base sequence is TGTGCCAGCAGGGGAGGGGTAGAAAAACTGTTTTTT. Protein translation: CASRGGVEKLFF.